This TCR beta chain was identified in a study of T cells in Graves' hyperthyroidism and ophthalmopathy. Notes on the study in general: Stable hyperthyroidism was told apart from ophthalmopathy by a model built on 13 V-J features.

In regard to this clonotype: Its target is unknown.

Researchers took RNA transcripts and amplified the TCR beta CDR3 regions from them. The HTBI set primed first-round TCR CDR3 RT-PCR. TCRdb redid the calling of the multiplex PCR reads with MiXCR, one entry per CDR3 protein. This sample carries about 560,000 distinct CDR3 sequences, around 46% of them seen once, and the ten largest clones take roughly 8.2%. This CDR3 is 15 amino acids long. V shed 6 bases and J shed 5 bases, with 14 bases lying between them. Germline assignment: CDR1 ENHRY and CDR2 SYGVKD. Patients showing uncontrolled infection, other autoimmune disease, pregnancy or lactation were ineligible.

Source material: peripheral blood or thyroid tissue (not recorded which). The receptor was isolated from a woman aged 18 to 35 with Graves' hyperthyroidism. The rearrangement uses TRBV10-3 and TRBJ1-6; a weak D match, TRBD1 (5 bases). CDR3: CAIRQDGGDNSPLHF. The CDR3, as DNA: TGTGCCATCAGACAGGACGGTGGGGATAATTCACCCCTCCACTTT.